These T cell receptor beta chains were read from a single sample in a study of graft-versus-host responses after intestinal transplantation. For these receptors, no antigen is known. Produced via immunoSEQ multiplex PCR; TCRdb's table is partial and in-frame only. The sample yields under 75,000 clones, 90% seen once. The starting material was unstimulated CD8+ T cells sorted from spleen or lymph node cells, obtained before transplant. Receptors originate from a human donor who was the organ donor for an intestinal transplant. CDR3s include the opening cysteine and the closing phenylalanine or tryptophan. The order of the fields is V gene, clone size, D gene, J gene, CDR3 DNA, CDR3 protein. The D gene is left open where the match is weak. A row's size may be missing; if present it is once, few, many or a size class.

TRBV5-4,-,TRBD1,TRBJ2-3,TGTGCCAGCAGCTTGGTGCAGGGGGCAGATACGCAGTATTTT,CASSLVQGADTQYF
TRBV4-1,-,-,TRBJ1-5,TGCGCCAGCGCAACCAGGGAGGGGTCGAATCAGCCCCAGCATTTT,CASATREGSNQPQHF
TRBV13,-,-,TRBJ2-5,TGTGCCAGCAGCTACCGGGGATTACAAGAGACCCAGTACTTC,CASSYRGLQETQYF
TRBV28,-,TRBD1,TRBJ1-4,TGTGCCAGCAGTTTGGACAGGGGAGGTGAAAAACTGTTTTTT,CASSLDRGGEKLFF
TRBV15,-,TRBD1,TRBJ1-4,TGTGCCACCAGCAGACTTAGAACCAAACAGGGGGGAAAACTGTTTTTT,CATSRLRTKQGGKLFF
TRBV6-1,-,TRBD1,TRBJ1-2,TGTGCCAGCAGTGATCATCGCAGGGGGTGGGTTAACTATGGCTACACCTTC,CASSDHRRGWVNYGYTF
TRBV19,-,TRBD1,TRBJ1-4,TGTGCCAGTAATTCTGTAGGACAGGGGGCCGCTAATGAAAAACTGTTTTTT,CASNSVGQGAANEKLFF
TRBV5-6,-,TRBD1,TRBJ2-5,TGTGCCAGCAGCCCAGGGGGTTTGGAGACCCAGTACTTC,CASSPGGLETQYF
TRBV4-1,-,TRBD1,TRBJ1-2,TGCGCCAGCAGCCAAGATCCTCATTACCGGGACAGGGTTAACTATGGCTACACCTTC,CASSQDPHYRDRVNYGYTF
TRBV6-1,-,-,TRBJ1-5,TGTGCCAGCAGCATCCCGATGGGCCGGCCCCAGCATTTT,CASSIPMGRPQHF
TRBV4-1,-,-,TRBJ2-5,TGCGCCAGCAGTCCTATTACAGGGACAGAGACCCAGTACTTC,CASSPITGTETQYF
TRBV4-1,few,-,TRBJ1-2,TGCGCCAGCAGCCAAGGGCGGGATCTGCGGGGCTACACCTTC,CASSQGRDLRGYTF
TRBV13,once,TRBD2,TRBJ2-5,TGTGCCAGCAGCTTTCCGACACGAGCGGGGGGGCCGGAGACCCAGTACTTC,CASSFPTRAGGPETQYF
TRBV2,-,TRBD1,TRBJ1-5,TGTGCCAGCAGTGAATCACAGGGGGGGGTTAAGAGCAATCAGCCCCAGCATTTT,CASSESQGGVKSNQPQHF
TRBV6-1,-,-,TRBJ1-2,TGTGCCAGCAGTGAAGGGACAGACTCCAGGGACTATGGCTACACCTTC,CASSEGTDSRDYGYTF
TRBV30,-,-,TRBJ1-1,TGTGCCTGGGAAGGACAGAGCGTTGAAGCTTTCTTT,CAWEGQSVEAFF
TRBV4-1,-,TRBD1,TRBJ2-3,TGCGCCAGCAGCTGGGCTGACAGGGGAGGCACAGATACGCAGTATTTT,CASSWADRGGTDTQYF
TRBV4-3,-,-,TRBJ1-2,TGCGCCAGCAGCCAAGAGCGGGGCTTCTATGGCTACACCTTC,CASSQERGFYGYTF
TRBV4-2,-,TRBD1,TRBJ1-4,TGTGCCAGCAGCCAAGGGGAGGGACAGGGGGCGGGGGAACTGTTTTTT,CASSQGEGQGAGELFF
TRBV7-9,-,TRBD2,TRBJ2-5,TGTGCCAGCAGCTTGGGGACTAGCCAAGAGACCCAGTACTTC,CASSLGTSQETQYF
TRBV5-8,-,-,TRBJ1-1,TGTGCCAGCAGCTTCCGGTCAGGGGAAACTGAAGCTTTCTTT,CASSFRSGETEAFF
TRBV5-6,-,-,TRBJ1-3,TGTGCCAGCAGCTTGGGGGCAGTCTCTGGAAACACCATATATTTT,CASSLGAVSGNTIYF
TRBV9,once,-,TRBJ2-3,TGTGCCAGCAGCGTCCTCACAGATACGCAGTATTTT,CASSVLTDTQYF
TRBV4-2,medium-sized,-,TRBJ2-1,TGTGCCAGCAGCCAAGTTCTACAGGGCTCCTACAATGAGCAGTTCTTC,CASSQVLQGSYNEQFF
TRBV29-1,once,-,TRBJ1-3,TGCAGCGTTGTAAGGGGGGGATCCTCTGGAAACACCATATATTTT,CSVVRGGSSGNTIYF
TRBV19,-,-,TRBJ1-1,TGTGCCAGTAGCGGGGGGAACACTGAAGCTTTCTTT,CASSGGNTEAFF
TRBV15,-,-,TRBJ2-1,TGTGCCACCAGCGGATCGGACAGAGCATACAATGAGCAGTTCTTC,CATSGSDRAYNEQFF
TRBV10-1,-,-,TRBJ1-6,TGCGCCAGCAGTCGGGACAAGTCCAATTCACCCCTCCACTTT,CASSRDKSNSPLHF
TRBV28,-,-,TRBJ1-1,TGTGCCAGCAGTCGAGTTTCGGACAGCTGGATCTTGAACACTGAAGCTTTCTTT,CASSRVSDSWILNTEAFF
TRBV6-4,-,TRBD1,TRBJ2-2,TGTGCCAGCGGTCCCGGACAGGGACAATCCGGGGAGCTGTTTTTT,CASGPGQGQSGELFF
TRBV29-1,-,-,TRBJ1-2,TGCAGCGTAGGCGAGCGGTTCCTAGGCTATGGCTACACCTTC,CSVGERFLGYGYTF
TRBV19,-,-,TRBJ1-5,TGTGCCAGTAGTATGGTCCCAGGGAACAATCAGCCCCAGCATTTT,CASSMVPGNNQPQHF
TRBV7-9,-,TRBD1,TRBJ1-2,TGTGCCAGCAGCTCGACAGGGACAGGGCCTGATGGCTACACCTTC,CASSSTGTGPDGYTF
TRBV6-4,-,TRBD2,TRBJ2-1,TGTGCCAGCAGTGACAGCGGGGGTTACAATGAGCAGTTCTTC,CASSDSGGYNEQFF
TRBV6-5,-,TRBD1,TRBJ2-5,TGTGCCAGCACTCGGCACCCAGACAGGGAAGAGACCCAGTACTTC,CASTRHPDREETQYF
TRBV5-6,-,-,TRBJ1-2,TGTGCCAGCAGCTTGGGTTACCCCGGGGATGGCTACACCTTC,CASSLGYPGDGYTF
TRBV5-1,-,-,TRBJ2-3,TGCGCCAGCAGCTTGTCTCAGGGTATTCGCACAGATACGCAGTATTTT,CASSLSQGIRTDTQYF
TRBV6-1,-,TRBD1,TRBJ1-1,TGTGCCAGCAGTGAACCGGGACAGGGTACCACTGAAGCTTTCTTT,CASSEPGQGTTEAFF
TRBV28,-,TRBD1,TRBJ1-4,TGTGCCAGCAGTTTTACAGGACAGGGGGCAACTAATGAAAAACTGTTTTTT,CASSFTGQGATNEKLFF
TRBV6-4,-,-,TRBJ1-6,TGTGCCAGCAAGGAGGGCGGAGATTCACCCCTCCACTTT,CASKEGGDSPLHF
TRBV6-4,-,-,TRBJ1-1,TGTGCCAGCAGGCAGGGGCTGGACACTGAAGCTTTCTTT,CASRQGLDTEAFF
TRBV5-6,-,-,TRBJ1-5,TGTGCCAGCAGCTTCCGCGCGAGGCGTCAGCCCCAGCATTTT,CASSFRARRQPQHF